Following are 21 T cell receptor beta chains from one sample sequenced in a study of T-cell memory formation after mild COVID-19. Via MiXCR, TCRdb re-called the 5' RACE reads, giving one row per CDR3 protein. Among 500,000 to 600,000 distinct CDR3 sequences listed, roughly 17% were seen once. The sample comprised PBMCs or a T cell subset sorted from them (not recorded which). The receptor set was obtained from an adult woman who had mild COVID-19 (a few samples of this study predate the infection). Cell type and time point are not known.

The chain carries TRBV29-1 and TRBJ1-1, with a weak D call TRBD1 (5 bases). Germline loops: CDR1 SQVTM, CDR2 ANQGSEA. Trimming took off 4 bases at V and 13 bases at J, with 22 bases between the two ends. The CDR3 is 13 residues long. The DNA for the CDR3 is TGCAGCGTTGCATGGGGGTACGGTGAACTGGTTTTCTTT. Translating it yields CSVAWGYGELVFF.

The sample holds one count of this clonotype. The rearrangement joins TRBV7-6 to TRBJ2-1; 11 bases agree with TRBD2. CDR1 and CDR2 (germline): SGHVS, FNYEAQ. The J segment lost 4 bases and the V segment lost 5 bases, leaving 10 bases of the junction unmatched. The CDR3 has 17 amino acids. In nucleotides, the CDR3 is TGTGCCAGCAGCCTCACTAGCGGGGGAATCCCTTACAATGAGCAGTTCTTC. Translation gives CASSLTSGGIPYNEQFF.

This clonotype was counted at least ten times. This chain joins TRBV5-5 and TRBJ1-1; no reliable D call. Germline values: CDR1 SGHKS, CDR2 YYEKEE (reference sequence). The CDR3 runs 15 residues. V was clipped by 0 bases and J by 0 bases, with 9 bases between them. CDR3 bases: TGTGCCAGCAGCTTGGACAGCATAATGAACACTGAAGCTTTCTTT. Encoded protein: CASSLDSIMNTEAFF.

In this sample, this clonotype turned up many times. The chain has TRBV7-2 and TRBJ2-7, with D hard to call. Trimming took off 1 base at V and 2 bases at J, with 3 bases between the two ends. Per the germline V gene, CDR1 is SGHTA and CDR2 is FQGNSA. CDR3 length: 12 amino acids. For the CDR3, the DNA is TGTGCCAGCAGCTTAGATGCCTACGAGCAGTACTTC. It specifies CASSLDAYEQYF.

This clonotype was observed a few times. The rearrangement joins TRBV7-9 to TRBJ2-3, with TRBD2 as a possible D gene (6 bases). Germline-derived CDR1 and CDR2 are SEHNR and FQNEAQ (reference sequence). This CDR3 region has 16 residues. Between the trimmed V and J ends, which lost 6 bases and 5 bases, there was a span of 21 bases. DNA for the CDR3: TGTGCCAGCAGTGCATCTAAAGCGGGTGATGGAGATACGCAGTATTTT. This sequence encodes CASSASKAGDGDTQYF. Full variable domain (rest looked up from reference TRBV7-9 and TRBJ2-3): DTGVSQNPRHKITKRGQNVTFRCDPISEHNRLYWYRQTLGQGPEFLTYFQNEAQLEKSRLLSDRFSAERPKGSFSTLEIQRTEQGDSAMYLCASSASKAGDGDTQYFGPGTRLTVL.

This clonotype has just a few counts. The CDR3 is CASSLVASNEQFF. As DNA, the CDR3 is TGCGCCAGCAGCTTGGTAGCCAGCAATGAGCAGTTCTTC. This chain connects TRBV5-1 to TRBJ2-1; D ambiguous. With 0 bases removed from V and 6 bases from J, the gap between germline ends came to 7 bases. The CDR3 extends over 13 amino acids. Germline values: CDR1 SGHRS, CDR2 YFSETQ.

This clonotype occurred a few times. The genes are TRBV6-6 and TRBJ2-7; D gene unclear. Per germline, CDR1 MNHNY and CDR2 SVGAGI (reference sequence). CDR3 size: 13 residues. Between the trimmed V and J ends, which lost 0 bases and 4 bases, there was a span of 7 bases. The chain's CDR3 is CASSYSTVYEQYF. The CDR3 DNA is TGTGCCAGCAGTTACTCGACCGTTTACGAGCAGTACTTC.

The chain combines TRBV7-3 with TRBJ2-3; TRBD1 is a possible D gene (5 bases). CDR1 SGHTA and CDR2 FQGTGA come from the germline V gene. Trimming cost V 5 bases and J 3 bases, with 12 bases left between them. The CDR3 consists of 14 residues. CDR3 DNA sequence: TGTGCCAGCAGCCGAGGACATCTGACAGATACGCAGTATTTT. Translation: CASSRGHLTDTQYF.

This clonotype was seen a few times. The chain joins TRBV5-5 to TRBJ2-5; the match to TRBD1 covers 9 bases. The CDR3 extends over 17 amino acids. The germline V gene has CDR1 SGHKS and CDR2 YYEKEE (reference sequence). V lost 1 base to trimming and J lost 5 bases; unmatched junction nucleotides: 12. The CDR3 bases are TGTGCCAGCAGCTTGAGGAAAGGACAGGGGATAAGGGAGACCCAGTACTTC. The encoded protein is CASSLRKGQGIRETQYF.

The rearrangement links TRBV6-5 to TRBJ2-5, with TRBD2 as a possible D gene (6 bases). Per the germline V gene, CDR1 is MNHEY and CDR2 is SVGAGI. V lost 0 bases and J 2 bases, leaving 10 bases between the germline ends. This CDR3 spans 15 amino acids. CDR3 residues: CASSYSLGGQETQYF. In nucleotides, the CDR3 is TGTGCCAGCAGTTACTCCTTGGGGGGACAAGAGACCCAGTACTTC.

The gene calls are TRBV7-9 and TRBJ2-1, with D unresolved. This CDR3 spans 15 amino acids. The germline V gene has CDR1 SEHNR and CDR2 FQNEAQ (reference sequence). V was clipped by 1 base and J by 5 bases, with 12 bases between them. The CDR3 loop reads CASSLGAPANNEQFF. Here the CDR3 DNA reads TGTGCCAGCAGCTTAGGGGCTCCGGCAAACAATGAGCAGTTCTTC.

The J gene is TRBJ2-3, the V gene TRBV5-1, with D tentatively TRBD1 (5 bases). The CDR3 runs 15 residues. Germline loops: CDR1 SGHRS, CDR2 YFSETQ. V shed 0 bases and J shed 1 base, with 9 bases lying between them. CDR3 coding DNA: TGCGCCAGCAGCTTGGCAGAGACAGGCACAGATACGCAGTATTTT. Protein product: CASSLAETGTDTQYF.

The chain uses TRBV7-2 and TRBJ1-2; TRBD1 might be the D (6 bases). V lost 5 bases and J lost 5, with 21 bases in between. The germline gives CDR1 SGHTA, CDR2 FQGNSA. This CDR3 is built from 16 residues. The CDR3 sequence is CASSPGPRGGKYGYTF. Written as DNA, the CDR3 is TGTGCCAGCAGCCCAGGTCCTCGGGGGGGCAAGTATGGCTACACCTTC. Full variable domain (rest looked up from reference TRBV7-2 and TRBJ1-2): GAGVSQSPSNKVTEKGKDVELRCDPISGHTALYWYRQSLGQGLEFLIYFQGNSAPDKSGLPSDRFSAERTGGSVSTLTIQRTQQEDSAVYLCASSPGPRGGKYGYTFGSGTRLTVV.

This chain links TRBV15 with TRBJ1-2; D gene unclear. From germline, CDR1 is LNHNV and CDR2 YYDKDF (reference sequence). This CDR3 contains 14 residues. Trimming stripped 1 base from V and 4 bases from J, with 10 bases between. CDR3 sequence: CATSRVLAGYGYTF. The CDR3 bases are TGTGCCACCAGCAGAGTCCTTGCAGGCTATGGCTACACCTTC.

This rearrangement joins TRBV7-9 to TRBJ1-4; tentative D call: TRBD1 (5 bases). The V gene lost 2 bases and the J gene lost 7 bases, with 17 bases spanning the gap. Germline V gives CDR1 SEHNR, CDR2 FQNEAQ (reference sequence). The CDR3 has 16 amino acids. This chain's CDR3 is CASSLTQGPRGEKLFF. The DNA for the CDR3 is TGTGCCAGCAGCTTAACTCAGGGCCCTAGGGGTGAAAAACTGTTTTTT.

The V and J genes are TRBV7-8 and TRBJ2-2; the match to TRBD2 covers 10 bases. The germline V gene encodes CDR1 SGHVS and CDR2 FQNEAQ. CDR3 length: 18 amino acids. Losses at the gene ends were 2 bases for V and 5 bases for J; bases not matched to a gene: 11. The CDR3 nucleotides read TGTGCCAGCAGCTTAAGCCCTAGCGGGGGTTTAGTGACCGGGGAGCTGTTTTTT. Encoded protein: CASSLSPSGGLVTGELFF.

This clonotype was found many times. The chain has TRBV20-1 and TRBJ2-7; D is ambiguous. Germline loops: CDR1 DFQATT, CDR2 SNEGSKA (reference sequence). The length of the CDR3 is 11 residues. V was clipped by 3 bases and J by 4 bases, with 7 bases between them. The chain's CDR3 is CSARVGYEQYF. The CDR3 coding sequence is TGCAGTGCTAGGGTGGGGTACGAGCAGTACTTC.

This clonotype was recorded a few times. The chain joins TRBV7-6 to TRBJ1-2; D unresolved. The germline V and J ends were trimmed by 5 bases and 8 bases, with 18 bases remaining between them. CDR3 length: 14 residues. Germline CDR1 is SGHVS and CDR2 is FNYEAQ. The CDR3 coding sequence is TGTGCCAGCAGCCCAGCGGGTCCTCCGGGGGGCTACACCTTC. Translation: CASSPAGPPGGYTF.

This clonotype turned up a few times. The chain links TRBV3-1 to TRBJ2-7; 8 nucleotides match TRBD1. After removal of 1 base from V and 2 bases from J, the junction contained 13 bases not matched to a gene. Germline V lookup: CDR1 LGHDT, CDR2 YNNKEL (reference sequence). This CDR3 spans 18 amino acids. The CDR3 DNA sequence: TGTGCCAGCAGCCAAGTCCGGCGCCTGGACAGGGAAGCCTACGAGCAGTACTTC. Protein: CASSQVRRLDREAYEQYF.

This clonotype was observed a few times. Here the CDR3 DNA reads TGTGCCAGCAGCTTGAGCGGGGGGAACACCGGGGAGCTGTTTTTT. Amino acid sequence: CASSLSGGNTGELFF. The genes are TRBV7-3 and TRBJ2-2; TRBD2 agrees at 8 bases. There are 15 residues in the CDR3. The junction had 1 base not matched to a gene; V was cut back by 3 bases and J by 1 base. Looked up from germline, CDR1 is SGHTA and CDR2 is FQGTGA.

The table lists this clonotype with a few counts. V and J are TRBV5-1 and TRBJ2-1, with D uncertain. The germline CDR1 and CDR2 sequences are SGHRS and YFSETQ. Trimming shortened V by 5 bases and J by 5 bases, and 14 bases separated the two germline ends. This CDR3 is 14 amino acids long. CDR3 coding DNA: TGCGCCAGCAGGGCGGCCGGGCAGGACAATGAGCAGTTCTTC. Translated: CASRAAGQDNEQFF.